This passage covers 26 T cell receptor beta chains from one sample sequenced in a study of T cells after yellow fever vaccination. TCRdb independently ran MiXCR on the 5' RACE reads; one entry per CDR3 protein. The sample lists over 250,000 distinct CDR3 sequences; about 5% were seen once. The starting material was CD4+ T cells sorted from PBMCs, obtained on the day of the yellow fever booster vaccination. These TCRs come from a man younger than 30 who received the YFV17D yellow fever vaccine.

The chain has TRBV6-6 and TRBJ2-4; 12 bases match TRBD2. Germline assignment: CDR1 MNHNY and CDR2 SVGAGI (reference sequence). The CDR3 loop spans 14 amino acids. Trimming at V came to 7 bases and at J to 9 bases, leaving 7 bases not matched to a gene. CDR3 bases: TGTGCCAGCATCCCCCCGGGACTAGCGGGCATTCAGTACTTC. Its translation: CASIPPGLAGIQYF.

This clonotype was recorded a few times. The chain carries TRBV4-1 and TRBJ2-7; weak D call: TRBD1 (6 bases). The CDR3 has 15 residues. Germline-derived CDR1 and CDR2 are MGHRA and YSYEKL. V shed 2 bases and J shed 5 bases, with 16 bases lying between them. CDR3 sequence (DNA): TGCGCCAGCAGCCAAACAACAGGGTTAGAAAACGAGCAGTACTTC. It encodes CASSQTTGLENEQYF.

There are many counts of this clonotype. The rearrangement uses TRBV10-3 and TRBJ2-7; perhaps TRBD2 as D (5 bases). CDR3 size: 12 residues. The germline V gene encodes CDR1 ENHRY and CDR2 SYGVKD. V gave up 4 bases and J gave up 7 bases, with 11 bases separating them. CDR3 DNA sequence: TGTGCCATCAGTGCCGGGGTCGGGGAGCAGTACTTC. The encoded protein is CAISAGVGEQYF.

The chain has TRBV7-2 and TRBJ1-1; the D is unclear. Germline values: CDR1 SGHTA, CDR2 FQGNSA. The CDR3 has 14 amino acids. Trimming pared 5 bases from V and 1 base from J, leaving 11 bases between. The CDR3 sequence: CASSRNGENTEAFF. The CDR3 DNA follows: TGTGCCAGCAGCCGCAATGGGGAGAACACTGAAGCTTTCTTT.

This clonotype showed up just a few times. The chain links TRBV7-2 to TRBJ2-1; the D is unclear. Deletions cut 1 base from V and 10 bases from J, with 14 bases between. Germline V lookup: CDR1 SGHTA, CDR2 FQGNSA. The CDR3 loop spans 14 amino acids. CDR3 residues: CASSLGMGIGEQFF. CDR3 DNA sequence: TGTGCCAGCAGCTTAGGAATGGGCATCGGAGAGCAGTTCTTC.

This clonotype was picked up a small number of times. CDR3 protein: CASSHSDRNYEQYF. The CDR3 nucleotides are TGTGCCAGCAGCCATTCGGACAGGAACTACGAGCAGTACTTC. The chain employs TRBV28 and TRBJ2-7, with 7 bases identical to TRBD1. CDR1 MDHEN and CDR2 SYDVKM come from the germline V gene. The CDR3 consists of 14 residues. V was clipped by 6 bases and J by 3 bases; unmatched bases: 8.

This clonotype was counted ten times or more. This rearrangement joins TRBV5-1 to TRBJ2-4; D call uncertain. CDR1 SGHRS and CDR2 YFSETQ come from the germline V gene. The CDR3 sequence is 16 residues long. With 4 bases removed from V and 6 bases from J, the gap between germline ends came to 20 bases. The CDR3 sequence: CASSKQRPPWANIQYF. The DNA of the CDR3 is TGCGCCAGCAGCAAACAACGACCCCCCTGGGCAAACATTCAGTACTTC.

This clonotype was recorded a few times. The chain employs TRBV12-3 or TRBV12-4 and TRBJ2-7; the match to TRBD1 covers 7 bases. This CDR3 spans 14 amino acids. The junction had 7 bases not matched to a gene; V was cut back by 1 base and J by 7 bases. The CDR3 DNA sequence: TGTGCCAGCAGTTTAGGGGACAGACCCGGGGAGCAGTACTTC. Residues: CASSLGDRPGEQYF.

J is TRBJ1-6 and V is TRBV6-1; 8 bases map to TRBD1. Germline CDR1 and CDR2: MNHNS and SASEGT. V was pared by 5 bases and J by 5 bases, with 2 bases of the junction left unmatched. This CDR3 is built from 14 residues. The CDR3 spells CASSRTGNNSPLHF. CDR3 coding DNA: TGTGCCAGCAGTCGGACAGGGAATAATTCACCCCTCCACTTT.

This clonotype occurred many times. This sequence joins TRBV5-1 and TRBJ2-5; D is unresolved. V was shortened by 4 bases and J by 7 bases, with 8 bases between the two germline ends. Germline assignment: CDR1 SGHRS and CDR2 YFSETQ. The CDR3 totals 11 residues. The CDR3 sequence: CASSPDRTQYF. The CDR3 DNA reads as TGCGCCAGCAGCCCTGATCGGACCCAGTACTTC.

This clonotype was found a few times. The chain links TRBV12-5 to TRBJ1-5; 11 bases align to TRBD1. CDR3 length: 18 residues. V lost 5 bases, J lost 2 bases, and 11 bases stayed unmatched. The germline gives CDR1 LGHNT, CDR2 FRNRAP. In DNA form, the CDR3 reads TGTGCTAGTGGTCCCAACTGGACAGGGGGCGTGGGCAATCAGCCCCAGCATTTT. It is translated as CASGPNWTGGVGNQPQHF.

The chain has TRBV12-3 or TRBV12-4 and TRBJ1-5; D is unresolved. CDR3 length: 15 residues. Trimming removed 0 bases from V and 2 bases from J, with 8 bases in between. This CDR3 is CASSLATGGNQPQHF. Here the CDR3 DNA reads TGTGCCAGCAGTTTAGCGACGGGAGGCAATCAGCCCCAGCATTTT.

This clonotype was seen a handful of times. This chain uses TRBV12-3 or TRBV12-4 with TRBJ1-1, with a possible D match to TRBD1 (6 bases). The length of the CDR3 is 13 residues. The V gene lost 8 bases and the J gene lost 4 bases, with 14 bases spanning the gap. CDR3 nucleotide sequence: TGTGCCAGCCGAGAACAGGGCGGCACTGAAGCTTTCTTT. It yields the protein CASREQGGTEAFF.

This clonotype was counted ten times or more. The chain carries TRBV7-9 and TRBJ2-1; D unresolved. V gave up 1 base and J gave up 5 bases, with 12 bases separating them. The CDR3 loop spans 15 amino acids. The V gene's germline CDR1 is SEHNR and CDR2 FQNEAQ (reference sequence). DNA of the CDR3: TGTGCCAGCAGCTTAGAAGGTGCTGGGAACAATGAGCAGTTCTTC. It translates to CASSLEGAGNNEQFF.

This clonotype was counted many times. The chain recombines TRBV5-1 with TRBJ1-2; 8 bases line up with TRBD1. V was pared by 4 bases and J by 8 bases, with 7 bases of the junction left unmatched. Germline CDR1 is SGHRS and CDR2 is YFSETQ. This CDR3 contains 13 residues. The CDR3 reads CASSPDRERGYTF. The CDR3 DNA is TGCGCCAGCAGCCCGGACAGGGAGCGGGGCTACACCTTC.

The J gene is TRBJ2-7, the V gene TRBV2, with D unclear. The CDR3 totals 11 residues. The V gene's germline CDR1 is SNHLY and CDR2 FYNNEI. The V end lost 10 bases, the J end lost 1 base, and 8 bases lay between the germline ends. Written as DNA, the CDR3 is TGTGCCACCCGAATTTCCTACGAGCAGTACTTC. It yields the protein CATRISYEQYF.

This chain connects TRBV11-3 to TRBJ2-1; D possibly matches TRBD1 or TRBD2 (6 bases each). CDR3 length equals 14 residues. The V and J ends lost 5 bases and 8 bases respectively, with 16 bases between them. From germline, CDR1 is SGHNT and CDR2 YENEEA. CDR3 sequence (DNA): TGTGCCAGCAGCACCCGAGGGGGGACCGATGAGCAGTTCTTC. This translates into CASSTRGGTDEQFF.

This clonotype was recorded a few times. The chain carries TRBV5-4 and TRBJ1-1; 7 bases match TRBD1. With 0 bases clipped from V and 1 base from J, the junction kept 3 bases outside the gene matches. There are 15 residues in the CDR3. Germline V gene sequence: CDR1 SGHNT, CDR2 YYREEE (reference sequence). The CDR3 DNA reads TGTGCCAGCAGCTTGGGAGGGACAGAGAACACTGAAGCTTTCTTT. It codes for CASSLGGTENTEAFF.

This clonotype showed up just a few times. The J gene is TRBJ1-1, the V gene TRBV12-3 or TRBV12-4; TRBD1 might be the D (6 bases). CDR3 length: 13 amino acids. Trimming left V 3 bases short and J 6 bases short, with 11 bases between. For the CDR3, the DNA is TGTGCCAGCAGTTTTGAGGGGGGTCCTGAAGCTTTCTTT. It codes for CASSFEGGPEAFF.

The chain employs TRBV2 and TRBJ2-3; perhaps TRBD2 as D (5 bases). CDR1 SNHLY and CDR2 FYNNEI come from the germline V gene. The V gene lost 3 bases and the J gene lost 9 bases, with 13 bases spanning the gap. The CDR3 totals 13 residues. The CDR3 DNA follows: TGTGCCAGCAGTGACATAGAGACTACGACGCAGTATTTT. Its protein is CASSDIETTTQYF.

The V gene is TRBV27, the J gene TRBJ1-4; TRBD1 agrees at 7 bases. Germline values: CDR1 MNHEY, CDR2 SMNVEV (reference sequence). V gave up 3 bases and J gave up 7 bases; unmatched junction bases: 5. This CDR3 spans 14 amino acids. In nucleotides, the CDR3 is TGTGCCAGCAGTTTGACAGGGCGGGGTGAAAAACTGTTTTTT. Its translation is CASSLTGRGEKLFF.

In its sample, this clonotype was seen a few times. V is TRBV24-1 and J is TRBJ2-2; no firm D call. Trimming removed 5 bases at V and 5 bases at J, with 17 bases between. CDR3 length: 16 residues. Germline CDR1 KGHDR, CDR2 SFDVKD. The CDR3 nucleotides read TGTGCCACCAGTGCCCGTCCGTCCCTAGGGACCGGGGAGCTGTTTTTT. Protein sequence: CATSARPSLGTGELFF.

This clonotype was detected ten times or more. This chain joins TRBV29-1 and TRBJ1-1; D perhaps matches TRBD1 (6 bases). Germline values: CDR1 SQVTM, CDR2 ANQGSEA. The CDR3 loop spans 13 amino acids. Deletions cut 3 bases from V and 5 bases from J, with 13 bases between. CDR3 sequence reads: CSVDQGRGTEAFF. The DNA of the CDR3 is TGCAGCGTTGACCAGGGGCGCGGGACTGAAGCTTTCTTT.

This rearrangement joins TRBV5-4 to TRBJ2-5; D uncertain. V lost 0 bases and J lost 0, with 6 bases in between. The CDR3 length is 14 residues. Germline-derived CDR1 and CDR2 are SGHNT and YYREEE (reference sequence). CDR3 nucleotide sequence: TGTGCCAGCAGCTTGGATCTTCACCAAGAGACCCAGTACTTC. Translated: CASSLDLHQETQYF.

This clonotype was detected many times. V and J are TRBV7-2 and TRBJ1-5; the D gene is possibly TRBD1 (6 bases). This CDR3 contains 14 residues. V lost 3 bases, J lost 6 bases, and 12 bases lay in between. Germline CDR1 is SGHTA and CDR2 is FQGNSA. The CDR3 protein is CASSFDGGGQPQHF. CDR3 in DNA: TGTGCCAGCAGCTTCGACGGAGGGGGTCAGCCCCAGCATTTT.

This clonotype appeared many times. V usage is TRBV20-1 and J usage is TRBJ1-6; weak D call: TRBD1 (5 bases). Germline CDR1 and CDR2: DFQATT and SNEGSKA (reference sequence). V was pared by 6 bases and J by 10 bases, with 19 bases between. CDR3 length: 14 amino acids. CDR3 in DNA: TGCAGTGCCGCCCCCCCTGACAGACGATCACCCCTCCACTTT. Amino acid sequence: CSAAPPDRRSPLHF.